This TCR beta chain was recovered during a study of T cells in localized non-small cell lung cancer. The protocol was immunoSEQ multiplex PCR, while the TCRdb copy is restricted to in-frame clones and leaves out a portion. The data contain about 35,000 clones, 80% to 95% of them singletons. Overall study results and limits: Longer survival (overall) was linked to higher T cell density in blood.

A word on this clone: Its target is not known.

J was trimmed by 2 bases and V by 5 bases; bases with no gene match: 6. Germline assignment: CDR1 LNHNV and CDR2 YYDKDF (reference sequence). The CDR3 totals 14 residues. The chain recombines TRBV15 with TRBJ2-7, with 7 bases fitting TRBD1. The sample here was peripheral blood mononuclear cells, taken before any cancer treatment. This receptor was obtained from a female donor of 60 years or more with stage II lung adenocarcinoma. CDR3 protein: CATSANRGPYEQYF. Written as DNA, the CDR3 is TGTGCCACCAGCGCAAACAGGGGACCCTACGAGCAGTACTTC.